Following are 21 T cell receptor beta chains from one sample sequenced in a study of beta chain features in type 1 diabetes. Every isolated RNA sample was fully reverse transcribed, so sequencing captured expressed TCRB transcripts. The assay was immunoSEQ multiplex PCR, and TCRdb's table has in-frame clones only and misses some. The sample yields 150,000 or so clones, 9.2% seen once. The specimen sequenced was central memory CD4+ T cells from blood. The receptors shown here come from a man aged 18 to 30 in good health.

CDR3 sequence reads: CAISEALTYQETQYF. CDR3 nucleotides: TGTGCCATCAGTGAAGCGTTAACGTACCAAGAGACCCAGTACTTC. This rearrangement joins TRBV10-3 to TRBJ2-5; D ambiguous. Per the germline V gene, CDR1 is ENHRY and CDR2 is SYGVKD. The V end lost 3 bases, the J end lost 0 bases, and 11 bases lay between the germline ends. The CDR3 covers 15 residues.

There are a few counts of this clone. V and J are TRBV2 and TRBJ1-2; D is perhaps TRBD1 (5 bases). V was clipped by 6 bases and J by 8 bases, with 10 bases between them. Germline CDR1 reads SNHLY; CDR2 reads FYNNEI. CDR3 length: 11 amino acids. CDR3: CASREGRGYTF. The DNA for the CDR3 is TGTGCCAGCAGGGAGGGGAGGGGCTACACCTTC. The complete variable domain, with remaining parts taken from reference TRBV2 and TRBJ1-2, reads EPEVTQTPSHQVTQMGQEVILRCVPISNHLYFYWYRQILGQKVEFLVSFYNNEISEKSEIFDDQFSVERPDGSNFTLKIRSTKLEDSAMYFCASREGRGYTFGSGTRLTVV.

A few counts support this clone. The chain uses TRBV9 and TRBJ2-7; 9 nucleotides line up with TRBD2. V was pared by 2 bases and J by 2 bases, with 11 bases of the junction left unmatched. CDR1 and CDR2 from the germline V gene are SGDLS and YYNGEE. This CDR3 is built from 17 residues. The CDR3 loop reads CASSVGTGTSIPYEQYF. The CDR3 DNA is TGTGCCAGCAGCGTTGGGACCGGGACTAGCATCCCCTACGAGCAGTACTTC.

The CDR3 DNA sequence: TGTGCCAGCAGCTCCGGGACACTGACCTACGAGCAGTACTTC. Protein product: CASSSGTLTYEQYF. The rearrangement links TRBV5-6 to TRBJ2-7, with D possibly being TRBD1 (6 bases). This CDR3 is 14 amino acids long. Germline V gene lookup returns CDR1 SGHDT and CDR2 YYEEEE. The V and J ends lost 3 bases and 2 bases respectively, with 12 bases between them.

This clone appeared a few times. V gene TRBV6-1 combines with J gene TRBJ2-3; possible D gene TRBD2, 6 bases. The V end was cut by 3 bases, the J end by 3 bases, with 10 bases between. Looked up from germline, CDR1 is MNHNS and CDR2 is SASEGT. The CDR3 totals 14 residues. The CDR3 loop reads CASSDLRETDTQYF. CDR3 DNA: TGTGCCAGCAGTGATCTCCGGGAGACAGATACGCAGTATTTT.

This clone was detected only a few times. The chain has TRBV7-2 and TRBJ2-3; tentatively, D is TRBD2 (6 bases). V lost 5 bases, J lost 0 bases, and 12 bases lay in between. This CDR3 is 15 amino acids long. CDR1 and CDR2 (germline): SGHTA, FQGNSA. The CDR3 is CASSPPRGSTDTQYF. DNA of the CDR3: TGTGCCAGCAGCCCCCCCCGGGGGAGCACAGATACGCAGTATTTT.

This clone has just a few counts. The CDR3 loop reads CASSQDSSGNTIYF. For the CDR3, the DNA is TGTGCCAGCAGCCAAGACAGCTCTGGAAACACCATATATTTT. This chain links TRBV7-6 with TRBJ1-3, with D possibly TRBD1 on 5 matching bases. Germline V lookup: CDR1 SGHVS, CDR2 FNYEAQ. Trimming pared 5 bases from V and 0 bases from J, leaving 8 bases between. CDR3 length: 14 residues.

This clone was seen many times. The chain is built from TRBV29-1 and TRBJ2-5; 7 bases are shared with TRBD1. The CDR3 length is 12 residues. Germline CDR1 and CDR2: SQVTM and ANQGSEA. J gave up 4 bases and V 7 bases, and 6 bases lay outside the gene matches. The CDR3 loop reads CSADSGGETQYF. The DNA for the CDR3 is TGCAGCGCCGACTCAGGGGGAGAGACCCAGTACTTC.

There are many counts of this clone. This chain uses TRBV19 with TRBJ2-4; unclear D gene. This CDR3 has 14 amino acids. Trimming removed 3 bases at V and 6 bases at J, with 12 bases between. Germline values: CDR1 LNHDA, CDR2 SQIVND (reference sequence). In DNA form, the CDR3 reads TGTGCCAGTAGTATGGTGTACGGTGGAAACATTCAGTACTTC. This codes for CASSMVYGGNIQYF.

The rearrangement links TRBV4-2 to TRBJ2-1; TRBD2 matches 11 bases. CDR1 is LGHNA and CDR2 is YNFKEQ in the germline V gene. With V trimmed by 1 base and J by 4 bases, 6 bases remained unmatched. CDR3 length equals 17 residues. The CDR3 sequence is CASSQARGLAAYNEQFF. CDR3 nucleotides: TGTGCCAGCAGCCAAGCTCGGGGACTAGCGGCTTACAATGAGCAGTTCTTC.

In its sample, this clone was seen many times. Other nucleotide sequences from this sample produce the same CDR3. V gene TRBV30 combines with J gene TRBJ2-7; no reliable D call. V lost 2 bases and J 4 bases, leaving 9 bases between the germline ends. The CDR3 is made up of 12 amino acids. Germline-derived CDR1 and CDR2 are GTSNPN and SVGIG (reference sequence). CDR3 protein: CAWSSGNYEQYF. CDR3 nucleotide sequence: TGTGCCTGGAGTTCTGGCAATTACGAGCAGTACTTC. Combining the CDR3 with reference TRBV30 and TRBJ2-7 gives the whole variable domain SQTIHQWPATLVQPVGSPLSLECTVEGTSNPNLYWYRQAAGRGLQLLFYSVGIGQISSEVPQNLSASRPQDRQFILSSKKLLLSDSGFYLCAWSSGNYEQYFGPGTRLTVT.

This clone was observed a handful of times. CDR3 in amino acids: CSAYREETQYF. DNA for the CDR3: TGCAGTGCTTACAGGGAAGAGACCCAGTACTTC. The chain is built from TRBV20-1 and TRBJ2-5, with a possible D match to TRBD1 (6 bases). The V and J ends lost 5 bases and 3 bases respectively, with 7 bases between them. The germline V gene has CDR1 DFQATT and CDR2 SNEGSKA (reference sequence). CDR3 size: 11 residues.

This clone was detected a few times. V is TRBV7-9 and J is TRBJ2-1; 9 nucleotides line up with TRBD2. With V trimmed by 5 bases and J by 2 bases, 7 bases remained unmatched. Germline loops: CDR1 SEHNR, CDR2 FQNEAQ (reference sequence). CDR3 size: 16 residues. CDR3 in amino acids: CASSPNSGSTYNEQFF. CDR3 DNA sequence: TGTGCCAGCAGCCCGAATAGCGGGAGCACCTACAATGAGCAGTTCTTC.

This clone appeared a few times. The rearrangement joins TRBV28 to TRBJ2-1, with 8 bases matching TRBD2. Trimming cost V 5 bases and J 6 bases; bases outside gene matches: 6. The CDR3 extends over 14 amino acids. The germline gives CDR1 MDHEN, CDR2 SYDVKM. The CDR3 region is CASSGGGSSNEQFF. In nucleotides, the CDR3 is TGTGCCAGCAGTGGCGGGGGGTCTTCCAATGAGCAGTTCTTC.

This clone has more than one count but fewer than ten. The rearrangement joins TRBV2 to TRBJ2-7, with 7 nucleotides matching TRBD1. CDR3 length equals 17 residues. Germline assignment: CDR1 SNHLY and CDR2 FYNNEI. J was trimmed by 3 bases and V by 2 bases; bases with no gene match: 13. The CDR3 bases are TGTGCCAGCAGTGAATCCTCTCTCCGGGACAGAAACTACGAGCAGTACTTC. This translates into CASSESSLRDRNYEQYF.

This clone was observed a few times. In DNA form, the CDR3 reads TGTGCCAGCAGCTCCCCCGGGACAGGGGGCGCCGGCTACACCTTC. Its translation: CASSSPGTGGAGYTF. The rearrangement uses TRBV7-9 and TRBJ1-2; 12 bases match TRBD1. The J segment lost 8 bases and the V segment lost 4 bases, leaving 8 bases of the junction unmatched. The CDR3 is 15 residues long. The V gene's germline CDR1 is SEHNR and CDR2 FQNEAQ (reference sequence).

The J gene is TRBJ1-2, the V gene TRBV27; D is possibly TRBD1 (5 bases). This CDR3 is 11 amino acids long. Trimming pared 6 bases from V and 8 bases from J, leaving 10 bases between. The germline V gene encodes CDR1 MNHEY and CDR2 SMNVEV (reference sequence). The chain's CDR3 is CASSSGIGYTF. CDR3 nucleotide sequence: TGTGCCAGCAGCTCAGGGATCGGCTACACCTTC.

The sample holds a few counts of this clone. The rearrangement links TRBV6-5 to TRBJ2-3, with a tentative D call TRBD1 (5 bases). This CDR3 is built from 15 residues. Germline values: CDR1 MNHEY, CDR2 SVGAGI. V lost 2 bases, J lost 0 bases, and 9 bases lay in between. The CDR3 reads CASSYGHYSTDTQYF. The CDR3 nucleotides are TGTGCCAGCAGTTACGGACATTATAGCACAGATACGCAGTATTTT.

The count of this clone is one. This sequence joins TRBV9 and TRBJ1-6, with 9 bases fitting TRBD1. This CDR3 comprises 15 residues. Germline lookup yields CDR1 SGDLS and CDR2 YYNGEE. V shed 4 bases, J shed 10 bases, and the junction held 9 bases outside the gene matches. CDR3 loop: CASSIGGQGGSPLHF. For the CDR3, the DNA is TGTGCCAGCAGCATAGGGGGACAGGGAGGATCACCCCTCCACTTT. The whole variable domain, remainder taken from reference TRBV9 and TRBJ1-6, is DSGVTQTPKHLITATGQRVTLRCSPRSGDLSVYWYQQSLDQGLQFLIQYYNGEERAKGNILERFSAQQFPDLHSELNLSSLELGDSALYFCASSIGGQGGSPLHFGNGTRLTVT.

This rearrangement joins TRBV7-2 to TRBJ2-5, with a possible D match to TRBD1 (6 bases). This CDR3 contains 14 residues. Looked up from germline, CDR1 is SGHTA and CDR2 is FQGNSA. The V end was cut by 4 bases, the J end by 6 bases, with 15 bases between. The CDR3 nucleotides read TGTGCCAGCAGCTCCGCCGTAGGGGGAAAGACCCAGTACTTC. It is translated as CASSSAVGGKTQYF. Full variable domain (missing parts from reference TRBV7-2 and TRBJ2-5): GAGVSQSPSNKVTEKGKDVELRCDPISGHTALYWYRQSLGQGLEFLIYFQGNSAPDKSGLPSDRFSAERTGGSVSTLTIQRTQQEDSAVYLCASSSAVGGKTQYFGPGTRLLVL.

In its sample, this clone was seen a few times. V usage is TRBV5-6 and J usage is TRBJ2-3; D might be TRBD1 (5 bases). This CDR3 spans 13 amino acids. V was clipped by 5 bases and J by 4 bases, with 11 bases between them. In germline, CDR1 is SGHDT, CDR2 YYEEEE. The chain's CDR3 is CASSSQGADTQYF. The CDR3 bases are TGTGCCAGCAGTTCTCAAGGGGCAGATACGCAGTATTTT.